Listed below are T cell receptor beta chains from one sample, sequenced in a study of technical replicates of blood from several donors. The data were produced by immunoSEQ multiplex PCR, yet TCRdb's version contains in-frame clones alone and is incomplete. The sample gives fewer than 100,000 clones, around nine tenths of which show up once; 0.35% to 0.5% is in the top ten. Source material: T cells isolated from PBMCs. The receptors were sampled from a human donor in good health. The CDR3 runs from the conserved cysteine through the conserved F or W. A D gene is named only where the DNA matches it firmly. Clone size is given for some rows only: seen once, a few or many times, or a class if the clone is expanded.

D gene	clone size	V gene	J gene	CDR3 DNA	CDR3 protein
.	.	TRBV5-4	TRBJ1-5	TGTGCCAGCAGCTTGGGCACAGCTTATAGCAATCAGCCCCAGCATTTT	CASSLGTAYSNQPQHF
.	.	TRBV20-1	TRBJ2-7	TGCAGTGCTAGTGAGGGTGGCGAGCAGTACTTC	CSASEGGEQYF
TRBD2	.	TRBV4-1	TRBJ2-3	TGCGCCAGCAGCCAGAACTCGGGACTAGCGGCTAGCACAGATACGCAGTATTTT	CASSQNSGLAASTDTQYF
TRBD1	medium-sized	TRBV7-9	TRBJ2-7	TGTGCCAGCAGGGGACAGGGAGGAACCTACGAGCAGTACTTC	CASRGQGGTYEQYF
TRBD1	.	TRBV2	TRBJ2-5	TGTGCCAGCAGGCCTTCCGGGACAGGGCGAAGAGAGACCCAGTACTTC	CASRPSGTGRRETQYF
TRBD1	.	TRBV27	TRBJ1-2	TGTGCCAGCAGTTTAGGGACAGGTTATGGCTACACCTTC	CASSLGTGYGYTF
TRBD1	.	TRBV9	TRBJ2-7	TGTGCCAGCAGCCTAGGACAGGGGGCTAGGGAGCAGTACTTC	CASSLGQGAREQYF
TRBD1	.	TRBV19	TRBJ1-1	TGTGCCAGTAGCATACCCTGGACAGGGGCGGCCGCTTTCTTT	CASSIPWTGAAAFF
.	.	TRBV7-3	TRBJ2-1	TGTGCCAGCAGCTTCCAATCCTCGGGTGTTAGCTCCTACAATGAGCAGTTCTTC	CASSFQSSGVSSYNEQFF
TRBD2	.	TRBV5-1	TRBJ2-2	TGCGCCAGCAGCTTGGGACTAGCGGGAGTATCAGGGGAGCTGTTTTTT	CASSLGLAGVSGELFF
.	.	TRBV5-4	TRBJ2-1	TGTGCCACCGGAGAGACAGAATTCTACAATGAGCAGTTCTTC	CATGETEFYNEQFF
TRBD2	.	TRBV7-6	TRBJ2-2	TGTGCCAGCAGCCTTATGGCGGGAGCGGGAGGGTACACCGGGGAGCTGTTTTTT	CASSLMAGAGGYTGELFF
.	.	TRBV7-9	TRBJ2-7	TGTGCCAGCAGCACCCCCGATGGACAGAATTCTTTAGAGCAGTACTTC	CASSTPDGQNSLEQYF
TRBD1	.	TRBV19	TRBJ1-3	TGTGCCAGTTCCGGGACAGGATTAAACACCATATATTTT	CASSGTGLNTIYF
TRBD1	.	TRBV7-9	TRBJ1-2	TGTGCCAGCAGCTTAGGACAGGGCTATGGCTACACCTTC	CASSLGQGYGYTF
TRBD1	.	TRBV6-5	TRBJ1-5	TGTGCCAGCAGTTACAGGGGGCATCAGCCCCAGCATTTT	CASSYRGHQPQHF
TRBD2	.	TRBV29-1	TRBJ2-1	TGCAGCGTTGAACTAGCGGGATCTTTTTACTCCTACAATGAGCAGTTCTTC	CSVELAGSFYSYNEQFF
TRBD1	.	TRBV19	TRBJ1-3	TGTGCCAGTAGTAGGGTATCCGGGACAGGGGGAAACACCATATATTTT	CASSRVSGTGGNTIYF
.	.	TRBV10-1	TRBJ2-1	TGCGCCACGACTCCTGGGACTCCTGGAAAAGCTGAGCAGTTCTTC	CATTPGTPGKAEQFF
.	.	TRBV2	TRBJ1-5	TGTGCCAGCAGTGTTCAGGGGACGGATCAGCCCCAGCATTTT	CASSVQGTDQPQHF
TRBD1	.	TRBV7-2	TRBJ2-3	TGTGCCAGTGGACAGGGAACCACAGATACGCAGTATTTT	CASGQGTTDTQYF
.	.	TRBV27	TRBJ2-5	TGTGCCAGCAGTCAATCACTACGACTAGTGAGCGAGACCCAGTACTTC	CASSQSLRLVSETQYF
TRBD2	.	TRBV6-5	TRBJ2-1	TGTGCCAGCAGTTCGTTAAGCGGGAGCTCCTACAATGAGCAGTTCTTC	CASSSLSGSSYNEQFF
TRBD1	.	TRBV27	TRBJ2-1	TGTGCCAGCACTTGGACAGGGAGTTACAATGAGCAGTTCTTC	CASTWTGSYNEQFF
.	once	TRBV4-3	TRBJ2-3	TGCGCCAGCAGCCAAGATCTGAGCACAGATACGCAGTATTTT	CASSQDLSTDTQYF
TRBD2	.	TRBV11-3	TRBJ2-7	TGTGCCAGCAGCCCCCGGACTAGCGTTCCCTACGAGCAGTACTTC	CASSPRTSVPYEQYF
.	.	TRBV19	TRBJ2-7	TGTGCCAGTAGTTCGCGGGGAGCCTACGAGCAGTACTTC	CASSSRGAYEQYF
.	.	TRBV6-1	TRBJ1-4	TGTGCCAGCAGGGAACGAGCAAAACTGTTTTTT	CASRERAKLFF
TRBD2	.	TRBV9	TRBJ2-3	TGTGCCAGCAGCGTAGATTGGCGGGGGGTCACAGATACGCAGTATTTT	CASSVDWRGVTDTQYF
TRBD2	.	TRBV28	TRBJ2-7	TGTGCCAGCAGCCCACTGGGACTAGAGGACGAGCAGTACTTC	CASSPLGLEDEQYF